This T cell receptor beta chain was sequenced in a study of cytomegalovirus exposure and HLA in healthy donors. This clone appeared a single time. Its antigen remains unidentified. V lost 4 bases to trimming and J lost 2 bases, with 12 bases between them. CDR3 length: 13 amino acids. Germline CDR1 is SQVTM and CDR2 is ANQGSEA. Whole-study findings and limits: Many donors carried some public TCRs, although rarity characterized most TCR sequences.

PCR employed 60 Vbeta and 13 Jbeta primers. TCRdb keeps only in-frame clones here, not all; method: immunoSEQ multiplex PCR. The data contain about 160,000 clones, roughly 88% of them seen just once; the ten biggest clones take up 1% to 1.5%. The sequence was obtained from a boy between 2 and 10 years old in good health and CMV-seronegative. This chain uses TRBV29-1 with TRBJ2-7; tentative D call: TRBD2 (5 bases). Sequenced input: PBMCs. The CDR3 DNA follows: TGCAGCGTTGCGCGCGGACTGACCTACGAGCAGTACTTC. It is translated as CSVARGLTYEQYF.